Shown below are 7 T cell receptor beta chains from a single sample sequenced in a study of control samples from healthy donors and cancer patients. Some clones are missing from TCRdb's copy, which holds only in-frame ones; the method was immunoSEQ multiplex PCR. The table records 200,000 or so clones, about 90% of them present only once. The sample comprised blood. These receptors were obtained from a man younger than 45 in good health.

The V call is TRBV13, the J call TRBJ2-7; 7 bases match TRBD1. The germline V gene has CDR1 PRHDT and CDR2 FYEKMQ (reference sequence). This CDR3 is built from 14 residues. With 0 bases clipped from V and 2 bases from J, the junction kept 1 base outside the gene matches. The chain's CDR3 is CASSLGQGAYEQYF. The DNA of the CDR3 is TGTGCCAGCAGCTTAGGCCAGGGGGCCTACGAGCAGTACTTC. The full variable domain, with the rest looked up from reference TRBV13 and TRBJ2-7, is AAGVIQSPRHLIKEKRETATLKCYPIPRHDTVYWYQQGPGQDPQFLISFYEKMQSDKGSIPDRFSAQQFSDYHSELNMSSLELGDSALYFCASSLGQGAYEQYFGPGTRLTVT.

The chain combines TRBV2 with TRBJ2-7; tentatively, D is TRBD1 (5 bases). The ends were cut back, 6 bases at V and 4 bases at J, with 13 bases in the middle. The V gene's germline CDR1 is SNHLY and CDR2 FYNNEI. The CDR3 consists of 13 residues. The CDR3 DNA sequence: TGTGCCAGCAGCTCCCCGGCAGGGTACGAGCAGTACTTC. Translated, it gives CASSSPAGYEQYF. Based on the CDR3 plus reference TRBV2 and TRBJ2-7, the full variable domain is EPEVTQTPSHQVTQMGQEVILRCVPISNHLYFYWYRQILGQKVEFLVSFYNNEISEKSEIFDDQFSVERPDGSNFTLKIRSTKLEDSAMYFCASSSPAGYEQYFGPGTRLTVT.

This clone was picked up one time. J is TRBJ1-6 and V is TRBV6-5; no clear D gene. V lost 5 bases to trimming and J lost 7 bases, with 9 bases between them. The CDR3 has 13 amino acids. CDR1 MNHEY and CDR2 SVGAGI come from the germline V gene. The CDR3 coding sequence is TGTGCCAGCAGTCCTCTTACCAATTCACCCCTCCACTTT. Protein product: CASSPLTNSPLHF.

The chain uses TRBV5-1 and TRBJ1-2; D is undetermined. CDR1 and CDR2 (germline): SGHRS, YFSETQ. The CDR3 has 13 amino acids. Trimming cost V 0 bases and J 7 bases, with 10 bases left between them. CDR3 nucleotides: TGCGCCAGCAGCTTGGCAGGTAGGGCTGGCTACACCTTC. Its protein is CASSLAGRAGYTF.

The chain carries TRBV6-4 and TRBJ1-1, with no clear D. V was shortened by 6 bases and J by 2 bases, with 10 bases between the two germline ends. There are 13 residues in the CDR3. Germline CDR1 and CDR2: MRHNA and SNTAGT. The CDR3 sequence: CASSSQGNTEAFF. The CDR3 bases are TGTGCCAGCAGCTCCCAAGGAAACACTGAAGCTTTCTTT.

Comment on this clone: The sample holds other DNA sequences that translate to the same CDR3. The chain links TRBV9 to TRBJ1-6; TRBD1 is a possible D gene (6 bases). Germline CDR1 reads SGDLS; CDR2 reads YYNGEE. CDR3 length equals 14 residues. The V and J ends lost 4 bases and 6 bases respectively, with 11 bases between them. The CDR3 loop reads CASSPRGGNSPLHF. Here the CDR3 DNA reads TGTGCCAGCAGCCCCCGAGGGGGTAATTCACCCCTCCACTTT.

The rearrangement links TRBV2 to TRBJ2-3; the match to TRBD2 covers 8 bases. The ends lost 8 bases at V and 0 bases at J; junction bases unmatched: 4. The germline CDR1 and CDR2 sequences are SNHLY and FYNNEI. This CDR3 has 14 residues. The CDR3 DNA reads as TGTGCCAGCCAGCGGGGGCACAGCACAGATACGCAGTATTTT. Its translation is CASQRGHSTDTQYF.